Listed below are T cell receptor beta chains from one sample, sequenced in a study of identical twins. TCRdb analysed the 5' RACE reads with MiXCR anew, one entry per CDR3 protein. The top ten clones hold approximately 7% of a sample with hundreds of thousands of distinct CDR3 sequences, 9.5% of them seen once. These data were likewise used in another study, on yellow fever vaccine responses in identical twins.

What was sequenced was CD8+ T cells sorted from blood. The receptors derive from a woman between 18 and 30 years old in good health. CDR3s include the opening cysteine and the closing phenylalanine or tryptophan. A D gene is named only where the DNA matches it firmly. Not every row has a clone size; where given, it reads once, few, many or a size class.

V	J	size	D	CDR3	DNA
TRBV27	TRBJ2-3	many	.	CASSLSIWGPRTDTQYF	TGTGCCAGCAGTTTAAGCATTTGGGGGCCCCGCACAGATACGCAGTATTTT
TRBV3-1	TRBJ2-1	.	TRBD2	CASSQWKAGAYNEQFF	TGTGCCAGCAGCCAATGGAAAGCGGGAGCGTACAATGAGCAGTTCTTC
TRBV7-2	TRBJ2-7	few	TRBD2	CASSSLGSGRGYYEQYF	TGTGCCAGCAGCTCTTTAGGTAGCGGGAGGGGATACTACGAGCAGTACTTC
TRBV9	TRBJ2-4	.	.	CASSVGTGGGNIQYF	TGTGCCAGCAGCGTAGGAACAGGAGGGGGAAACATTCAGTACTTC
TRBV29-1	TRBJ2-7	many	TRBD1	CSVEGTGGQYEQYF	TGCAGCGTGGAGGGGACAGGGGGCCAGTACGAGCAGTACTTC
TRBV7-2	TRBJ2-7	many	TRBD1	CASMPSQGYEQYF	TGTGCCAGCATGCCCTCACAGGGGTACGAGCAGTACTTC
TRBV20-1	TRBJ2-2	few	.	CSARDGVLVPTGELFF	TGCAGTGCTAGAGATGGTGTGCTAGTCCCGACCGGGGAGCTGTTTTTT
TRBV4-2	TRBJ2-7	.	.	CASSQELGDEQYF	TGTGCCAGCAGCCAAGAGCTAGGGGACGAGCAGTACTTC
TRBV11-2	TRBJ2-5	few	TRBD2	CASSSPGLAGVRQETQYF	TGTGCCAGCAGCTCCCCGGGACTAGCGGGAGTCCGGCAAGAGACCCAGTACTTC
TRBV7-9	TRBJ2-5	.	.	CASSPTGTSGWETQYF	TGTGCCAGCAGCCCCACCGGGACCTCAGGGTGGGAGACCCAGTACTTC